This T cell receptor beta chain was profiled in a study of blood T cells in healthy people across ages. Study results and limitations: The study regarded diversity estimates from one million T cells as underestimates.

Germline V lookup: CDR1 DFQATT, CDR2 SNEGSKA (reference sequence). The CDR3 is 14 residues long. Trimming removed 0 bases at V and 0 bases at J, with 9 bases between. Next came a second PCR, run for about 7 to 12 cycles, which used a sample-barcoded 5' primer along with a J-beta primer mix. Any given sample supplied a minimum of 2.5 million CDR3-containing paired-end reads. TCRdb re-analysed the 5' RACE reads in MiXCR, keeping a single row per CDR3 protein. The sample lists some 710,000 distinct CDR3 sequences, 46% occurring once. Extraction of total RNA produced a minimum of 5.5 micrograms from each sample. Of note for this clonotype: Antigen unknown.

The sequenced sample was blood. V gene TRBV20-1 combines with J gene TRBJ2-7; D unclear. The TCR originated in a man aged 80 or over in good health. As DNA, the CDR3 is TGCAGTGCTAGAGATGTGAAGGACTCCTACGAGCAGTACTTC. Protein: CSARDVKDSYEQYF.